These T cell receptor beta chains were read from a single sample in a study of T cell changes during pregnancy in multiple sclerosis. The repertoire was sequenced with immunoSEQ multiplex PCR; TCRdb's copy has only in-frame clones and lacks some. Of 25,000 to 30,000 clones in the sample, just over 90% are singletons; the top ten hold 0.65% to 0.9%. Sequencing used CD4+ T cells from peripheral blood mononuclear cells, obtained in the first trimester of pregnancy. The source of these receptors is a female donor with multiple sclerosis, enrolled in a pregnancy study. CDR3s include the opening cysteine and the closing phenylalanine or tryptophan. The size field is filled for only some rows; it gives once, few, many or a size class.

J | size | V | CDR3
TRBJ1-4 | . | TRBV6-5 | CASSYQEAEKLFF
TRBJ2-1 | . | TRBV5-4 | CASSLDRDGEQFF
TRBJ2-1 | . | TRBV5-1 | CASSLFSGGAVEQFF
TRBJ1-3 | . | TRBV19 | CASTRAHLTGLSGNTIYF
TRBJ2-3 | . | TRBV5-4 | CASSLPTSGGRVDTQYF
TRBJ1-1 | . | TRBV4-1 | CASSQAPASGNTEAFF
TRBJ2-2 | . | TRBV5-4 | CASSLAGKTGELFF
TRBJ1-1 | . | TRBV6-5 | CASSYPVGGQAFF
TRBJ1-2 | . | TRBV2 | CASKGTWANYGYTF
TRBJ1-1 | . | TRBV7-3 | CASSFGENTEAFF
TRBJ1-1 | . | TRBV5-1 | CASSPDRGLEAFF
TRBJ2-7 | . | TRBV18 | CASSPQGSEQYF
TRBJ1-2 | . | TRBV4-3 | CASSRRPGSPYGYTF
TRBJ2-5 | few | TRBV2 | CASTPGPLGTQYF
TRBJ1-2 | . | TRBV4-1 | CASSHPPGQGIKGYTF
TRBJ1-3 | . | TRBV30 | CAWSVGGDGNTIYF
TRBJ2-5 | . | TRBV7-2 | CASSSNRGRGETQYF
TRBJ1-5 | once | TRBV2 | CASTDRTVNQPQHF
TRBJ2-5 | . | TRBV27 | CASSAPLTGGRETQYF
TRBJ2-3 | . | TRBV11-2 | CASSFLYLTDTQYF
TRBJ1-1 | once | TRBV5-4 | CASSLVRDTEAFF
TRBJ1-2 | . | TRBV29-1 | CSVDEEPF
TRBJ2-5 | . | TRBV7-3 | CASSLAGGETQYF
TRBJ2-7 | . | TRBV5-4 | CASRLDRSSYEQYF
TRBJ1-2 | . | TRBV5-6 | CASSFAGGAGYTF
TRBJ2-1 | . | TRBV5-1 | CASSLEPSRVNEQFF
TRBJ1-6 | . | TRBV27 | CASSLGKGELLATKRSPLHF
TRBJ2-1 | . | TRBV5-4 | CASSTILAGGVNEQFF
TRBJ2-5 | . | TRBV7-2 | CASSLFRHETQYF
TRBJ2-5 | once | TRBV2 | CASIRGTSGQETQYF
TRBJ2-7 | . | TRBV27 | CASSLVGRGGWEQYF
TRBJ2-4 | . | TRBV7-2 | CASSQLAAKNIQYF
TRBJ1-3 | once | TRBV7-9 | CASSASRDRASGNTIYF
TRBJ1-6 | . | TRBV5-1 | CASGTGGLGSPLHF